Shown below are 23 T cell receptor beta chains from a single sample sequenced in a study of blood T cell repertoires in COVID-19. Some clones are missing from TCRdb's copy, which holds only in-frame ones; the method was immunoSEQ multiplex PCR. The table lists over 85,000 clones, over 80% of them singletons. Material for sequencing was peripheral blood. The source of these receptors is a woman aged 70-85 years with acute or convalescent COVID-19.

The J gene is TRBJ1-3, the V gene TRBV3-1 (or the pseudogene TRBV3-2), with a possible D match to TRBD1 (6 bases). Germline values: CDR1 LGHDT, CDR2 YNNKEL (reference sequence). Trimming took off 3 bases at V and 2 bases at J, with 8 bases between the two ends. There are 14 residues in the CDR3. The CDR3 spells CASSHRTAGNTIYF. CDR3 nucleotides: TGTGCCAGCAGCCACAGGACAGCTGGAAACACCATATATTTT.

This clone was picked up a small number of times. The chain couples TRBV5-1 to TRBJ2-7; 7 bases agree with TRBD1. The CDR3 spans 16 residues. V trimming: 2 bases; J trimming: 0 bases; junction bases outside the gene matches: 8. Germline CDR1 is SGHRS and CDR2 is YFSETQ. CDR3 sequence: CASSLPTGTTSYEQYF. The CDR3 DNA follows: TGCGCCAGCAGCTTACCGACAGGGACAACCTCCTACGAGCAGTACTTC.

The chain employs TRBV21-1 and TRBJ2-5; TRBD1, the table's D call, was not compared with the DNA. TRBV21-1 is described as a pseudogene. This CDR3 spans 17 amino acids. The CDR3 DNA reads as TGTGCCAGCAGCCACCGCCTTCCGGGACACCACCAAGAGACCCAGTACTTC. Residues: CASSHRLPGHHQETQYF.

The rearrangement joins TRBV5-3 to TRBJ1-5; D is possibly TRBD1 (5 bases). TRBV5-3 is given ORF status, its function remaining uncertain. CDR3 length: 22 amino acids. The germline V and J ends were trimmed by 1 base and 0 bases, with 29 bases remaining between them. Written as DNA, the CDR3 is TGTGCCAGAAGCTTGTCTGGATATCTGGGGGGAGTGATGGACTATAGCAATCAGCCCCAGCATTTT. This translates into CARSLSGYLGGVMDYSNQPQHF.

The V and J genes are TRBV27 and TRBJ2-3; D unresolved. Germline V gene sequence: CDR1 MNHEY, CDR2 SMNVEV (reference sequence). V was pared by 4 bases and J by 6 bases, with 5 bases between. The CDR3 totals 11 residues. CDR3 nucleotide sequence: TGTGCCAGCAGTTCCTCCGATACGCAGTATTTT. Its translation is CASSSSDTQYF.

The V call is TRBV5-1, the J call TRBJ2-1; D not certain. Trimming left V 2 bases short and J 4 bases short, with 10 bases between. This CDR3 contains 14 residues. Looked up from germline, CDR1 is SGHRS and CDR2 is YFSETQ. The CDR3, as DNA: TGCGCCAGCAGCTTAGGCGGATATTACAATGAGCAGTTCTTC. Amino acid sequence: CASSLGGYYNEQFF.

This clone has only one observation. The V call is TRBV10-2, the J call TRBJ1-4; the match to TRBD1 covers 7 bases. CDR3 length: 12 amino acids. J gave up 14 bases and V 3 bases, and 6 bases lay outside the gene matches. Looked up from germline, CDR1 is WSHSY and CDR2 is SAAADI. CDR3 region: CASSEPGTELFF. DNA for the CDR3: TGCGCCAGCAGTGAACCCGGGACAGAGCTGTTTTTT.

The J gene is TRBJ1-2, the V gene TRBV5-5; D not resolved. Looked up from germline, CDR1 is SGHKS and CDR2 is YYEKEE (reference sequence). Trimming removed 6 bases from V and 4 bases from J, with 16 bases in between. CDR3 length: 14 residues. The CDR3 sequence is CASTPEVAIYGYTF. CDR3 coding DNA: TGTGCCAGCACCCCTGAGGTCGCTATCTATGGCTACACCTTC. The variable domain in full, with the rest retrieved from reference TRBV5-5 and TRBJ1-2, is DAGVTQSPTHLIKTRGQQVTLRCSPISGHKSVSWYQQVLGQGPQFIFQYYEKEERGRGNFPDRFSARQFPNYSSELNVNALLLGDSALYLCASTPEVAIYGYTFGSGTRLTVV.

The chain combines TRBV29-1 with TRBJ1-1; D is perhaps TRBD1 (6 bases). Per germline, CDR1 SQVTM and CDR2 ANQGSEA. Trimming took off 6 bases at V and 3 bases at J, with 17 bases between the two ends. The CDR3 contains 14 residues. The CDR3 loop is CSVYPQGKDTEAFF. CDR3 DNA: TGCAGCGTATACCCCCAGGGGAAGGACACTGAAGCTTTCTTT.

The CDR3 nucleotides are TGTGCCAGCTACGCCAGTGCCAACACTGAAGCTTTCTTT. As protein: CASYASANTEAFF. The J gene is TRBJ1-1, the V gene TRBV18; unclear D gene. The germline V gene encodes CDR1 KGHSH and CDR2 LQKENI. This CDR3 spans 13 amino acids. The V end was cut by 7 bases, the J end by 2 bases, with 11 bases between. The full variable domain, with the rest looked up from reference TRBV18 and TRBJ1-1, is NAGVMQNPRHLVRRRGQEARLRCSPMKGHSHVYWYRQLPEEGLKFMVYLQKENIIDESGMPKERFSAEFPKEGPSILRIQQVVRGDSAAYFCASYASANTEAFFGQGTRLTVV.

For this clone: Other DNA sequences within the sample encode an identical CDR3. In nucleotides, the CDR3 is TGTGCCAGCAGTGAATATTACGAGCAGTACTTC. Translating gives CASSEYYEQYF. The rearrangement uses TRBV2 and TRBJ2-7; D uncertain. Germline assignment: CDR1 SNHLY and CDR2 FYNNEI. The CDR3 contains 11 residues. Trimming stripped 2 bases from V and 4 bases from J, with 3 bases between.

The chain joins TRBV30 to TRBJ1-2, with 7 nucleotides matching TRBD1. The ends lost 4 bases at V and 8 bases at J; junction bases unmatched: 10. Germline values: CDR1 GTSNPN, CDR2 SVGIG (reference sequence). This CDR3 is 13 amino acids long. The CDR3 DNA follows: TGTGCCTGGACCCGACAGGGACGTAGGGGCTACACCTTC. Its protein is CAWTRQGRRGYTF.

The rearrangement uses TRBV3-1 (or the pseudogene TRBV3-2) and TRBJ2-1; a weak D match, TRBD2 (5 bases). The V gene lost 0 bases and the J gene lost 1 base, with 7 bases spanning the gap. CDR1 LGHDT and CDR2 YNNKEL come from the germline V gene (reference sequence). The CDR3 covers 15 residues. The CDR3 sequence is CASSQETISYNEQFF. CDR3 in DNA: TGTGCCAGCAGCCAAGAGACTATATCCTACAATGAGCAGTTCTTC.

This clone was seen a handful of times. The CDR3 sequence: CASSLTAWDRGFRYGYTF. The DNA of the CDR3 is TGTGCCAGCAGCTTAACCGCGTGGGACAGGGGGTTTCGATATGGCTACACCTTC. The V and J genes are TRBV7-2 and TRBJ1-2; TRBD1 matches 11 bases. Germline-derived CDR1 and CDR2 are SGHTA and FQGNSA. V trimming: 2 bases; J trimming: 5 bases; junction bases outside the gene matches: 13. This CDR3 spans 18 amino acids.

V usage is TRBV5-8 and J usage is TRBJ2-1, with 11 bases fitting TRBD2. CDR1 and CDR2 from the germline V gene are SGHTS and YDEGEE. V lost 3 bases, J lost 3 bases, and 2 bases stayed unmatched. The CDR3 loop spans 15 amino acids. The CDR3 region is CASSSLAGVYNEQFF. The DNA of the CDR3 is TGTGCCAGCAGCTCACTAGCGGGGGTCTACAATGAGCAGTTCTTC.

The rearrangement links TRBV5-1 to TRBJ1-1; 7 bases agree with TRBD1. The junction had 6 bases not matched to a gene; V was cut back by 3 bases and J by 1 base. Germline V gene lookup returns CDR1 SGHRS and CDR2 YFSETQ. The CDR3 runs to 15 residues. This CDR3 reads CASSSIRQGNTEAFF. CDR3 bases: TGCGCCAGCAGCTCCATTCGACAGGGGAACACTGAAGCTTTCTTT.

The rearrangement uses TRBV2 and TRBJ1-5; 10 bases align to TRBD1. There are 14 residues in the CDR3. Germline loops: CDR1 SNHLY, CDR2 FYNNEI. Trimming cost V 7 bases and J 4 bases; bases outside gene matches: 4. The CDR3 loop is CASKGTGANQPQHF. The CDR3 region has the DNA TGTGCCAGCAAAGGGACAGGGGCAAATCAGCCCCAGCATTTT.

The chain is built from TRBV28 and TRBJ2-3, with D perhaps TRBD1 (6 bases). Per the germline V gene, CDR1 is MDHEN and CDR2 is SYDVKM. This CDR3 region has 15 residues. V was cut by 4 bases and J by 0 bases, with 11 bases left in between. CDR3 residues: CASSYGTLSTDTQYF. The CDR3 nucleotides are TGTGCCAGCAGTTATGGGACATTAAGCACAGATACGCAGTATTTT.

This clone was counted a few times. DNA for the CDR3: TGTGCCAGCTCCCTTCCCGGGACAGGGAAATCTAACTATGGCTACACCTTC. Its protein is CASSLPGTGKSNYGYTF. The rearrangement links TRBV18 to TRBJ1-2; 9 nucleotides agree with TRBD1. This CDR3 has 17 residues. V lost 6 bases to trimming and J lost 0 bases; unmatched junction nucleotides: 11. Germline CDR1 and CDR2: KGHSH and LQKENI.

The chain uses TRBV19 and TRBJ1-1; the D gene is possibly TRBD1 (6 bases). The CDR3 covers 17 residues. Trimming left V 4 bases short and J 5 bases short, with 23 bases between. CDR1 and CDR2 from the germline V gene are LNHDA and SQIVND (reference sequence). CDR3 loop: CASSTQVTGPGGTEAFF. The CDR3 DNA reads TGTGCCAGTAGTACCCAGGTGACAGGACCTGGGGGAACTGAAGCTTTCTTT.

This chain links TRBV28 with TRBJ1-4; D is ambiguous. Trimming removed 4 bases from V and 0 bases from J, with 12 bases in between. The CDR3 totals 16 residues. Per the germline V gene, CDR1 is MDHEN and CDR2 is SYDVKM. Written as DNA, the CDR3 is TGTGCCAGCAGTTCCCTGCGAGGGTCAACTAATGAAAAACTGTTTTTT. It is translated as CASSSLRGSTNEKLFF.

This clone has only a few counts. The gene calls are TRBV27 and TRBJ1-1, with 7 bases matching TRBD1. The germline CDR1 and CDR2 sequences are MNHEY and SMNVEV (reference sequence). The CDR3 runs 16 residues. After removal of 0 bases from V and 6 bases from J, the junction contained 10 bases not matched to a gene. The CDR3 sequence: CASSLSRGQGTPEAFF. Here the CDR3 DNA reads TGTGCCAGCAGTTTATCGAGGGGGCAGGGAACCCCTGAAGCTTTCTTT.

This clone was detected only once. J is TRBJ2-1 and V is TRBV19; 10 positions agree with TRBD2. The germline V gene encodes CDR1 LNHDA and CDR2 SQIVND (reference sequence). This CDR3 contains 15 residues. With 9 bases clipped from V and 8 bases from J, the junction kept 13 bases outside the gene matches. This CDR3 reads CASKKTSGVNYEQFF. The CDR3 bases are TGTGCCAGCAAAAAAACTAGCGGGGTTAACTATGAGCAGTTCTTC.